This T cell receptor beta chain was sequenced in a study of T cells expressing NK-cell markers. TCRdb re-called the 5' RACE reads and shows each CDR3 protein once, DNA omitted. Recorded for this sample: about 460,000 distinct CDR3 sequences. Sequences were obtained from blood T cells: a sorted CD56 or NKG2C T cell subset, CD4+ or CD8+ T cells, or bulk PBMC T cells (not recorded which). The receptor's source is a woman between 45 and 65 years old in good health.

The CDR3 here is CASGRGRHGGQGKVGTEAFF. The genes are TRBV12-3 or TRBV12-4 and TRBJ1-1; the D call of TRBD1 rests on TCRdb alone, since no DNA is present to check it. This CDR3 is built from 20 residues.